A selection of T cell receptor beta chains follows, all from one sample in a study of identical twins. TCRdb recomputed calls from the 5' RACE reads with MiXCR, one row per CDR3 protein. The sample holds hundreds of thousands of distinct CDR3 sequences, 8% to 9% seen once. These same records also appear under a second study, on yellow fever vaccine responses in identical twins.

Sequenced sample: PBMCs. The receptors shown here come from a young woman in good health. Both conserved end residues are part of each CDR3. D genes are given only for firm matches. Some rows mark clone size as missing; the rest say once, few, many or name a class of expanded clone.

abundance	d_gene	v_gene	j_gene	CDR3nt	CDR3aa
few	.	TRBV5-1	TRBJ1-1	TGCGCCAGCAGCGAGGATCTGGGCACTGAAGCTTTCTTT	CASSEDLGTEAFF
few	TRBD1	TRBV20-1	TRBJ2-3	TGCAGTGCTAGTCGGCAGGGGGCAGATACGCAGTATTTT	CSASRQGADTQYF
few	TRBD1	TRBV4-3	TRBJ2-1	TGCGCCAGCAGTCGGGACAGGGATGTTAGAAATGAGCAGTTCTTC	CASSRDRDVRNEQFF
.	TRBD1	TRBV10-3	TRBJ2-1	TGTGCCATCTCCCTCGCGGGACAGGGTGTTTTCGGTGAGCAGTTCTTC	CAISLAGQGVFGEQFF
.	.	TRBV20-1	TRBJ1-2	TGCAGTGCTAGAGTGGTAGGGGAGGGGTATGGCTACACCTTC	CSARVVGEGYGYTF
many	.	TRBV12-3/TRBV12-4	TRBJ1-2	TGTGCCAGCAGTTTGGCTGGGTCGTATGGCTACACCTTC	CASSLAGSYGYTF
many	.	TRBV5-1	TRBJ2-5	TGCGCCAGCAGGCAAACTAGGGAGTCGTGGGAGACCCAGTACTTC	CASRQTRESWETQYF
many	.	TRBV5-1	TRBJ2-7	.	CASTSGTGKTHEQYF
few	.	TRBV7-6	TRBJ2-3	TGTGCCAGCAGCTTAACCCCTCCGCTCCGGGGGACCACAGATACGCAGTATTTT	CASSLTPPLRGTTDTQYF
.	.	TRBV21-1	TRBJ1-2	TGTGCCAGCAGACCGGGTTACTATGGCTACACCTTC	CASRPGYYGYTF
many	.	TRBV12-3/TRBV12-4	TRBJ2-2	TGTGCCAGCAGTCCCGGGGAGGCCGGGGAGCTGTTTTTT	CASSPGEAGELFF
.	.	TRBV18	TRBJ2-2	TGTGCCAGCTTTGGCAACGGGGAGCTGTTTTTT	CASFGNGELFF
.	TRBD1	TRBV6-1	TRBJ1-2	TGTGCCAGCAGCCGAACAGGGGGCAAAGGCTACACCTTC	CASSRTGGKGYTF
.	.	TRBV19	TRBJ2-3	TGTGCCAGTAGTGGGGACACAGATACGCAGTATTTT	CASSGDTDTQYF
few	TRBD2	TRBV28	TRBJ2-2	TGTGCCAGCACCGAATTTATAGCGGGAGGCACCGGGGAGCTGTTTTTT	CASTEFIAGGTGELFF
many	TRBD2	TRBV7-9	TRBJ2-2	TGTGCCAGCAGCCCATGGGAGGGGCCGAACACCGGGGAGCTGTTTTTT	CASSPWEGPNTGELFF
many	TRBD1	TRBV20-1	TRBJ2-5	TGCAGTGCGAGGACAGGGGGGCAAGAGACCCAGTACTTC	CSARTGGQETQYF
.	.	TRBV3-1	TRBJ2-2	TGTGCCAGCAGCCAAGATCCCAGGGGCGTGATGAACACCGGGGAGCTGTTTTTT	CASSQDPRGVMNTGELFF
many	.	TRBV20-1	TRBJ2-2	TGCAGTGCTAGATGGGGGCACGGGGAGCTGTTTTTT	CSARWGHGELFF
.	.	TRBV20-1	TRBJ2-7	TGCAGTTTAAACAGGGATCTCACCTACGAGCAGTACTTC	CSLNRDLTYEQYF